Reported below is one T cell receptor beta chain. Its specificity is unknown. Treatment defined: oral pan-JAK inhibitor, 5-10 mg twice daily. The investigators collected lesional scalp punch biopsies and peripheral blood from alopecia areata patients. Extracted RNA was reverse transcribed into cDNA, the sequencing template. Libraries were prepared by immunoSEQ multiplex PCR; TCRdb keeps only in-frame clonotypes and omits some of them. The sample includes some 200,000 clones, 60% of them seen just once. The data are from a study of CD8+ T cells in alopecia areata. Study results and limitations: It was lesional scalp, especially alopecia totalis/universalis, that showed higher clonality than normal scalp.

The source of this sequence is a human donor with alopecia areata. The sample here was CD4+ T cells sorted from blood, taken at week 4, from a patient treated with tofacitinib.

CDR3 DNA sequence: TGTGCCTGGAGTGGAGCTAACTATGGCTACACCTTC. It encodes CAWSGANYGYTF. V is TRBV30 and J is TRBJ1-2, with D hard to call. The length of the CDR3 is 12 residues. Germline V gene data show CDR1 as GTSNPN and CDR2 as SVGIG (reference sequence). Between the trimmed V and J ends, which lost 1 base and 0 bases, there was a span of 3 bases.